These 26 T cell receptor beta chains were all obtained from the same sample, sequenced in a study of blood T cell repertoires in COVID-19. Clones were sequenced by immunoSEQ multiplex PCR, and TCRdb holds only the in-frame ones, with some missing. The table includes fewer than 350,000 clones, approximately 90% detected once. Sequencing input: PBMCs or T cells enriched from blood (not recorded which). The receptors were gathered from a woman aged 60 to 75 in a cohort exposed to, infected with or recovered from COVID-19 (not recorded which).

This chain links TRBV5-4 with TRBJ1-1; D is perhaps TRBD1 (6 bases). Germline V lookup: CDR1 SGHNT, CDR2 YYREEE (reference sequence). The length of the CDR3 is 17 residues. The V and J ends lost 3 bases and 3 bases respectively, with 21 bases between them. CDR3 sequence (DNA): TGTGCCAGCAGCTCGGCGATTTTTAGGTCAGGGGACACTGAAGCTTTCTTT. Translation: CASSSAIFRSGDTEAFF.

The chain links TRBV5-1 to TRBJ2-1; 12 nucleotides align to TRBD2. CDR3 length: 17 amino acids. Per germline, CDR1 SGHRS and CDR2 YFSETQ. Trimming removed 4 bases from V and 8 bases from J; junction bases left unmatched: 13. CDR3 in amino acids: CASSREASGRAGDEQFF. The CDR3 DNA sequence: TGCGCCAGCAGCCGGGAGGCTAGCGGGAGGGCCGGAGATGAGCAGTTCTTC.

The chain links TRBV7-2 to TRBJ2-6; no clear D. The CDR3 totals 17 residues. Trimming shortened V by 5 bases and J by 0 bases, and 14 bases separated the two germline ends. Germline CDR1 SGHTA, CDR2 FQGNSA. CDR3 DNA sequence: TGTGCCAGCAGCCCCTCGCAACGGTTCTCTGGGGCCAACGTCCTGACTTTC. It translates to CASSPSQRFSGANVLTF. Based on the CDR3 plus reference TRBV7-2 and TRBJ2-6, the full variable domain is GAGVSQSPSNKVTEKGKDVELRCDPISGHTALYWYRQSLGQGLEFLIYFQGNSAPDKSGLPSDRFSAERTGGSVSTLTIQRTQQEDSAVYLCASSPSQRFSGANVLTFGAGSRLTVL.

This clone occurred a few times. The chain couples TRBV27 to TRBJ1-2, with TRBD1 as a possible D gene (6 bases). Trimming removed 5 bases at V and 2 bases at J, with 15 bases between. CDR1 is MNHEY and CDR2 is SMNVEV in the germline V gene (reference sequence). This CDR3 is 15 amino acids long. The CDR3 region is CASSPGQRLNYGYTF. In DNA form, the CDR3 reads TGTGCCAGCAGTCCGGGACAAAGATTAAACTATGGCTACACCTTC.

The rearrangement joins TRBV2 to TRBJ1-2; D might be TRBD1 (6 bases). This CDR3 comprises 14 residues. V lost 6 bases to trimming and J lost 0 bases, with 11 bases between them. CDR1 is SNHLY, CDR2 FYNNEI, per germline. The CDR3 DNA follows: TGTGCCAGCAGGAATTACAGGGCTAACTATGGCTACACCTTC. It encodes CASRNYRANYGYTF. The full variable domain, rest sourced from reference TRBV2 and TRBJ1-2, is EPEVTQTPSHQVTQMGQEVILRCVPISNHLYFYWYRQILGQKVEFLVSFYNNEISEKSEIFDDQFSVERPDGSNFTLKIRSTKLEDSAMYFCASRNYRANYGYTFGSGTRLTVV.

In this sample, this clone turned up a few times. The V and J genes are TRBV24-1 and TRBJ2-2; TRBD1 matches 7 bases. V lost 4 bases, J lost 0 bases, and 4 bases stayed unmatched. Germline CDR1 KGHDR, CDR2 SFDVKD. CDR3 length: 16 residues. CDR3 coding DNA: TGTGCCACCAGTGAGCCCCAGGGGGCGAACACCGGGGAGCTGTTTTTT. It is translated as CATSEPQGANTGELFF.

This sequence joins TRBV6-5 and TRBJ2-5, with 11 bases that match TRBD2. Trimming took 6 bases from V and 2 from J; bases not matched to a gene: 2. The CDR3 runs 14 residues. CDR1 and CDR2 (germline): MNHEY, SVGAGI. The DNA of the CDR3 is TGTGCCAGCAGAAGACTAGCGGGGCAAGAGACCCAGTACTTC. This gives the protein CASRRLAGQETQYF.

The CDR3 nucleotides read TGTGCCAGCAGACGACAGACCGGGACTAGCGGGAGACCGCAGTTCTTC. Translated, it gives CASRRQTGTSGRPQFF. The chain is built from TRBV5-4 and TRBJ2-1; 14 positions agree with TRBD2. The CDR3 extends over 16 amino acids. With V trimmed by 5 bases and J by 12 bases, 13 bases remained unmatched. Germline CDR1 is SGHNT and CDR2 is YYREEE (reference sequence).

The CDR3 sequence: CASSDTGTALEKLFF. The CDR3 DNA sequence: TGTGCCAGCAGTGATACCGGGACAGCCCTTGAAAAACTGTTTTTT. This chain joins TRBV6-1 and TRBJ1-4; 7 bases align to TRBD1. V gave up 3 bases and J gave up 7 bases; unmatched junction bases: 8. CDR3 length: 15 amino acids. Per germline, CDR1 MNHNS and CDR2 SASEGT.

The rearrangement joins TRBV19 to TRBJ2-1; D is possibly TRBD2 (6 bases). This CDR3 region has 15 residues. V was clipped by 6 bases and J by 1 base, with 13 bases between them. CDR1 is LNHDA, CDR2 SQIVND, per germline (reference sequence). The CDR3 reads CASSNRRGSYNEQFF. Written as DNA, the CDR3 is TGTGCCAGTAGCAACAGGAGGGGATCCTACAATGAGCAGTTCTTC. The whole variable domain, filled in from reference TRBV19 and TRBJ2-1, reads DGGITQSPKYLFRKEGQNVTLSCEQNLNHDAMYWYRQDPGQGLRLIYYSQIVNDFQKGDIAEGYSVSREKKESFPLTVTSAQKNPTAFYLCASSNRRGSYNEQFFGPGTRLTVL.

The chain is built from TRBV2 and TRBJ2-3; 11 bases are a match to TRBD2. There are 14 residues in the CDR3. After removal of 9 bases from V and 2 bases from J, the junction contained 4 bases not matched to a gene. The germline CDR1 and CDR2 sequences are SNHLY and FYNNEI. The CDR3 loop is CASVAGGITDTQYF. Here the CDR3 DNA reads TGTGCCAGTGTAGCGGGAGGGATCACAGATACGCAGTATTTT.

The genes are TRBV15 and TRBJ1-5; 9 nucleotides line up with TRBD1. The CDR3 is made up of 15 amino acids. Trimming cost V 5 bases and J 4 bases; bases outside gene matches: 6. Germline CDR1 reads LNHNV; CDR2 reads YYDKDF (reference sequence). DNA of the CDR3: TGTGCCACCAGCGGCGACAGGGGGATAAATCAGCCCCAGCATTTT. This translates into CATSGDRGINQPQHF.

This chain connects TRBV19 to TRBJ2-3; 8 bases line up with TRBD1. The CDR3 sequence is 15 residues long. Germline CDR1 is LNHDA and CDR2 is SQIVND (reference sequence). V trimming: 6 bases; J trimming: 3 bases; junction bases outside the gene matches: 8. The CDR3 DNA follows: TGTGCCAGTAGCCTACAGGGGGTTGGTACAGATACGCAGTATTTT. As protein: CASSLQGVGTDTQYF.

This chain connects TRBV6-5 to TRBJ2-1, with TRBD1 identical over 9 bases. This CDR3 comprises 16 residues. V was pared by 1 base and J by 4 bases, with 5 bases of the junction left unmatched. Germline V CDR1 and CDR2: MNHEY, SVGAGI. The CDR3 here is CASSYWGQGPYNEQFF. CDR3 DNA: TGTGCCAGCAGTTACTGGGGACAGGGCCCGTACAATGAGCAGTTCTTC.

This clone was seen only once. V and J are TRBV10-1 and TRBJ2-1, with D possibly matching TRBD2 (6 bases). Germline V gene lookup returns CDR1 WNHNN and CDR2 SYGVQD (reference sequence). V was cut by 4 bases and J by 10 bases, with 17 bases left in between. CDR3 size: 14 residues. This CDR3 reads CASSVGGWTGEQFF. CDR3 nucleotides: TGCGCCAGCAGTGTTGGGGGGTGGACTGGGGAGCAGTTCTTC.

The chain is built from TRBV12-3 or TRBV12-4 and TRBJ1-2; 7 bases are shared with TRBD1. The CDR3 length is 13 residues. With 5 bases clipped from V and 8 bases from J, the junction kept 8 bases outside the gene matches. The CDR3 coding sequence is TGTGCCAGCAGTGGAAAGGGGGCGGAAGGCTACACCTTC. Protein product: CASSGKGAEGYTF.

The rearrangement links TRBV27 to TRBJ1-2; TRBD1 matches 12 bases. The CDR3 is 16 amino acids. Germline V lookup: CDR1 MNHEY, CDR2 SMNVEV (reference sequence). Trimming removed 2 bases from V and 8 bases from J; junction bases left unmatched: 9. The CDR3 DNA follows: TGTGCCAGCAGTTTAAGCGGGGACAGGGGGCCTTGGGGCTACACCTTC. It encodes CASSLSGDRGPWGYTF.

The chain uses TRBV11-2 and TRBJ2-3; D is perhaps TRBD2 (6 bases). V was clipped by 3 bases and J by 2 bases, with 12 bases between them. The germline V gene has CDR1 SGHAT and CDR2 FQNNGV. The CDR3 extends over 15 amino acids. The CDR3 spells CASSFAGRDTDTQYF. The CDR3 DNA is TGTGCCAGCAGCTTTGCCGGGAGAGACACAGATACGCAGTATTTT. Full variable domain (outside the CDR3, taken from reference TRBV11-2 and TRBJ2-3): EAGVAQSPRYKIIEKRQSVAFWCNPISGHATLYWYQQILGQGPKLLIQFQNNGVVDDSQLPKDRFSAERLKGVDSTLKIQPAKLEDSAVYLCASSFAGRDTDTQYFGPGTRLTVL.

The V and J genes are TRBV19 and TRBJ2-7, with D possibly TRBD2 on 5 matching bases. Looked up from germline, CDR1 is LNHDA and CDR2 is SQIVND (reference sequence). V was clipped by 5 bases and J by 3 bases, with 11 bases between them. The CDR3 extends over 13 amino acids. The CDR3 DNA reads TGTGCCAGTAGTCCTAGCACGGGCTACGAGCAGTACTTC. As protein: CASSPSTGYEQYF.

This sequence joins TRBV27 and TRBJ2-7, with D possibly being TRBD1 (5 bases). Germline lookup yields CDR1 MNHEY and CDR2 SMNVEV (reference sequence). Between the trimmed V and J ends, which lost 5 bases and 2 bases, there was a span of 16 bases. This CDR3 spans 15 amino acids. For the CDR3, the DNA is TGTGCCAGCAGTCGCGGTAGGGGCCCCGCCTACGAGCAGTACTTC. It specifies CASSRGRGPAYEQYF.

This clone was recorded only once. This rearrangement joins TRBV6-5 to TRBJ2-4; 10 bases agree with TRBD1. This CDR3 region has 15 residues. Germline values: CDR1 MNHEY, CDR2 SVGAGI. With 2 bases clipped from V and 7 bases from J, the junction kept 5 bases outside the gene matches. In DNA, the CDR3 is TGTGCCAGCAGTTACCGGGACAGGGGAAGGAACATTCAGTACTTC. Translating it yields CASSYRDRGRNIQYF.

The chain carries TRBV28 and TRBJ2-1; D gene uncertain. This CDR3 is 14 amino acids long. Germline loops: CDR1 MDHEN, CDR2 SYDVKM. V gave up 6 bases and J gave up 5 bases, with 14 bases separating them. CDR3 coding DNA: TGTGCCAGCAGGCCTGGGCCCTATAACAATGAGCAGTTCTTC. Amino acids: CASRPGPYNNEQFF.

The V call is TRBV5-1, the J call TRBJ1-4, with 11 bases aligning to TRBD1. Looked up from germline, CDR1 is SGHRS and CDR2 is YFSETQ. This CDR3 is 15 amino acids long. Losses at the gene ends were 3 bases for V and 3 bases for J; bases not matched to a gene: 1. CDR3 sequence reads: CASSWTGGPNEKLFF. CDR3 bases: TGCGCCAGCAGCTGGACAGGGGGCCCTAATGAAAAACTGTTTTTT.

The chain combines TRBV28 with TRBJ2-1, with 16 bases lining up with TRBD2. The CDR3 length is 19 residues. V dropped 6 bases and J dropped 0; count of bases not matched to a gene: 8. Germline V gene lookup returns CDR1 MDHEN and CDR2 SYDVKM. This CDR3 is CASSTGTSGRAVSYNEQFF. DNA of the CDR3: TGTGCCAGCAGCACCGGGACTAGCGGGAGGGCCGTCTCCTACAATGAGCAGTTCTTC.

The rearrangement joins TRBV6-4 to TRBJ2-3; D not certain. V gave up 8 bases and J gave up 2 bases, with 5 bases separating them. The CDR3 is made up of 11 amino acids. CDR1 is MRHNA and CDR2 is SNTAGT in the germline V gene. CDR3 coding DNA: TGTGCCAGCTTACTCACAGATACGCAGTATTTT. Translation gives CASLLTDTQYF.

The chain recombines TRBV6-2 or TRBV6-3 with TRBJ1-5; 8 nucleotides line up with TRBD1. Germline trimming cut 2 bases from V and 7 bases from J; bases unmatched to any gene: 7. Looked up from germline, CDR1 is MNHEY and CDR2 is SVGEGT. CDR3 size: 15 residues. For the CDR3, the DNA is TGTGCCAGCAGTTACGGACAGGGAGGTTTGCAGCCCCAGCATTTT. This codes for CASSYGQGGLQPQHF.